These 27 T cell receptor beta chains came from one sample sequenced in a study of blood T cell repertoires in COVID-19. TCRdb's copy holds only in-frame clones and misses some; the assay was immunoSEQ multiplex PCR. The sample contains roughly 400,000 clones, about 90% of which appear only once. The sequencing input was PBMCs or T cells enriched from blood (not recorded which). All receptors come from a woman between 25 and 40 years old who had recovered from COVID-19.

The chain couples TRBV29-1 to TRBJ2-2; a weak D match, TRBD2 (6 bases). The CDR3 length is 14 residues. The V gene lost 4 bases and the J gene lost 6 bases, with 15 bases spanning the gap. Germline V CDR1 and CDR2: SQVTM, ANQGSEA. The CDR3 here is CSVVGGERAGELFF. CDR3 sequence (DNA): TGCAGCGTTGTCGGCGGGGAGCGTGCCGGGGAGCTGTTTTTT.

As concerns this clone: Other DNA sequences in the sample encode the same CDR3. This chain connects TRBV24-1 to TRBJ2-1; 11 bases agree with TRBD2. Trimming cost V 7 bases and J 4 bases; bases outside gene matches: 2. Germline CDR1 is KGHDR and CDR2 is SFDVKD. This CDR3 is 14 amino acids long. CDR3 residues: CATSGLAGYNEQFF. Written as DNA, the CDR3 is TGTGCCACCAGCGGACTAGCGGGTTACAATGAGCAGTTCTTC.

This chain connects TRBV5-1 to TRBJ2-7; perhaps TRBD2 as D (5 bases). The CDR3 extends over 15 amino acids. Germline CDR1 is SGHRS and CDR2 is YFSETQ. The V end lost 8 bases, the J end lost 7 bases, and 25 bases lay between the germline ends. CDR3 sequence: CASARSEGRLGEQYF. The CDR3 nucleotides read TGCGCCAGTGCCCGGTCAGAGGGTAGATTGGGAGAGCAGTACTTC.

V is TRBV7-3 and J is TRBJ2-1, with 7 bases identical to TRBD2. Germline CDR1 and CDR2: SGHTA and FQGTGA. The CDR3 contains 13 residues. Germline trimming cut 6 bases from V and 12 bases from J; bases unmatched to any gene: 11. CDR3 nucleotides: TGTGCCAGCAGTCTCTTTGCCGGGGGGACGCAGTTCTTC. It yields the protein CASSLFAGGTQFF.

The genes are TRBV7-9 and TRBJ2-1; 7 bases are a match to TRBD2. The CDR3 sequence is 15 residues long. Unmatched junction bases numbered 7, after V lost 3 bases and J lost 5 bases. The germline gives CDR1 SEHNR, CDR2 FQNEAQ (reference sequence). The CDR3 protein is CASSFRGGDHNEQFF. CDR3 DNA: TGTGCCAGCAGCTTCCGCGGGGGTGATCACAATGAGCAGTTCTTC.

This clone was detected only a few times. The rearrangement links TRBV28 to TRBJ2-1; the match to TRBD2 covers 10 bases. J gave up 10 bases and V 3 bases, and 12 bases lay outside the gene matches. The CDR3 is 16 amino acids. CDR1 is MDHEN, CDR2 SYDVKM, per germline. The CDR3 is CASSFVRLAGAGEQFF. The CDR3 bases are TGTGCCAGCAGTTTCGTTAGGCTAGCGGGAGCTGGGGAGCAGTTCTTC.

The J gene is TRBJ2-3, the V gene TRBV5-4; D perhaps matches TRBD1 (5 bases). The V gene lost 4 bases and the J gene lost 3 bases, with 9 bases spanning the gap. CDR1 and CDR2 (germline): SGHNT, YYREEE (reference sequence). This CDR3 comprises 13 residues. This CDR3 reads CASSLSGTDTQYF. The CDR3 bases are TGTGCCAGCAGCCTCTCAGGGACAGATACGCAGTATTTT.

This chain joins TRBV7-8 and TRBJ2-5; D is ambiguous. The germline V and J ends were trimmed by 2 bases and 4 bases, with 8 bases remaining between them. This CDR3 is 13 amino acids long. The V gene's germline CDR1 is SGHVS and CDR2 FQNEAQ. CDR3 region: CASSLIHRETQYF. In nucleotides, the CDR3 is TGTGCCAGCAGCTTAATTCACAGAGAGACCCAGTACTTC.

The chain joins TRBV28 to TRBJ2-3; 7 bases match TRBD2. CDR1 and CDR2 (germline): MDHEN, SYDVKM. The CDR3 contains 13 residues. After removal of 7 bases from V and 4 bases from J, the junction contained 5 bases not matched to a gene. CDR3 protein: CASTFGGADTQYF. CDR3 DNA sequence: TGTGCCAGCACCTTTGGGGGGGCAGATACGCAGTATTTT.

V is TRBV4-2 and J is TRBJ1-5; D possibly corresponds to TRBD1 (6 bases). This CDR3 region has 15 residues. Trimming pared 0 bases from V and 7 bases from J, leaving 13 bases between. Germline CDR1 reads LGHNA; CDR2 reads YNFKEQ. The CDR3 DNA sequence: TGTGCCAGCAGCCAAGATCTGAGGGGGGGACAGCCCCAGCATTTT. Protein: CASSQDLRGGQPQHF.

The chain recombines TRBV7-2 with TRBJ2-5, with TRBD2 matching over 7 bases. The CDR3 totals 17 residues. V gave up 4 bases and J gave up 5 bases; unmatched junction bases: 16. CDR1 is SGHTA, CDR2 FQGNSA, per germline. The CDR3 is CASSSYPLAVERETQYF. DNA for the CDR3: TGTGCCAGCAGCTCCTACCCGCTAGCGGTAGAACGGGAGACCCAGTACTTC. The full variable domain, in which reference TRBV7-2 and TRBJ2-5 provide the parts outside the CDR3, is GAGVSQSPSNKVTEKGKDVELRCDPISGHTALYWYRQSLGQGLEFLIYFQGNSAPDKSGLPSDRFSAERTGGSVSTLTIQRTQQEDSAVYLCASSSYPLAVERETQYFGPGTRLLVL.

V usage is TRBV20-1 and J usage is TRBJ2-5; 9 bases line up with TRBD1. V trimming: 3 bases; J trimming: 3 bases; junction bases outside the gene matches: 17. Per germline, CDR1 DFQATT and CDR2 SNEGSKA (reference sequence). The CDR3 totals 18 residues. CDR3 residues: CSASFREFGGTGKETQYF. The CDR3 DNA reads TGCAGTGCTAGTTTTAGGGAATTCGGCGGGACAGGGAAAGAGACCCAGTACTTC.

This rearrangement joins TRBV27 to TRBJ2-7; 7 bases map to TRBD2. J was trimmed by 1 base and V by 1 base; bases with no gene match: 1. The CDR3 is 14 residues long. Germline V gene lookup returns CDR1 MNHEY and CDR2 SMNVEV (reference sequence). CDR3 in amino acids: CASSLWGGSYEQYF. The CDR3 bases are TGTGCCAGCAGTTTATGGGGGGGGTCCTACGAGCAGTACTTC.

This sequence joins TRBV28 and TRBJ1-4, with D uncertain. Trimming shortened V by 1 base and J by 0 bases, and 6 bases separated the two germline ends. CDR3 size: 15 residues. CDR1 MDHEN and CDR2 SYDVKM come from the germline V gene. CDR3 sequence reads: CASSLSVSTNEKLFF. The CDR3 nucleotides read TGTGCCAGCAGTTTATCGGTATCAACTAATGAAAAACTGTTTTTT.

V usage is TRBV29-1 and J usage is TRBJ2-1; D might be TRBD2 (6 bases). Germline values: CDR1 SQVTM, CDR2 ANQGSEA. CDR3 length: 16 amino acids. The V end was cut by 0 bases, the J end by 0 bases, with 12 bases between. The CDR3 protein is CSVEDTGVSSYNEQFF. In nucleotides, the CDR3 is TGCAGCGTTGAAGATACGGGGGTTAGCTCCTACAATGAGCAGTTCTTC.

The genes are TRBV3-1 (or the pseudogene TRBV3-2) and TRBJ2-2; 7 nucleotides line up with TRBD2. Germline loops: CDR1 LGHDT, CDR2 YNNKEL (reference sequence). J lost 0 bases, V lost 0 bases, and 1 base had no gene match. The CDR3 covers 16 residues. CDR3 residues: CASSQERGANTGELFF. The CDR3 region has the DNA TGTGCCAGCAGCCAAGAACGGGGGGCGAACACCGGGGAGCTGTTTTTT.

This chain connects TRBV2 to TRBJ1-1; TRBD1 aligns across 10 bases. After removal of 7 bases from V and 3 bases from J, the junction contained 5 bases not matched to a gene. Germline lookup yields CDR1 SNHLY and CDR2 FYNNEI. The CDR3 has 14 residues. CDR3 protein: CASKRDRGYTEAFF. The CDR3 nucleotides read TGTGCCAGCAAGAGGGACAGGGGCTACACTGAAGCTTTCTTT.

This sequence joins TRBV5-4 and TRBJ2-7, with D perhaps matching TRBD2 (5 bases). Trimming stripped 3 bases from V and 6 bases from J, with 16 bases between. This CDR3 spans 14 amino acids. Per germline, CDR1 SGHNT and CDR2 YYREEE (reference sequence). CDR3 region: CASSSRGNHSEQYF. The DNA for the CDR3 is TGTGCCAGCAGCTCCCGGGGAAATCACTCCGAGCAGTACTTC. Variable domain in full (rest from reference TRBV5-4 and TRBJ2-7): ETGVTQSPTHLIKTRGQQVTLRCSSQSGHNTVSWYQQALGQGPQFIFQYYREEENGRGNFPPRFSGLQFPNYSSELNVNALELDDSALYLCASSSRGNHSEQYFGPGTRLTVT.

The V call is TRBV19, the J call TRBJ1-2; 10 nucleotides line up with TRBD1. CDR1 is LNHDA and CDR2 is SQIVND in the germline V gene (reference sequence). The CDR3 spans 21 residues. J gave up 4 bases and V 5 bases, and 25 bases lay outside the gene matches. CDR3 residues: CASSPNGGFGGTGDSLYGYTF. In DNA, the CDR3 is TGTGCCAGTAGTCCCAATGGTGGATTCGGCGGGACAGGGGACTCCCTCTATGGCTACACCTTC.

The rearrangement links TRBV5-1 to TRBJ2-7; 8 bases agree with TRBD1. Germline CDR1 reads SGHRS; CDR2 reads YFSETQ. The CDR3 loop spans 16 amino acids. V trimming: 3 bases; J trimming: 0 bases; junction bases outside the gene matches: 8. The CDR3 coding sequence is TGCGCCAGCAGCTGGTCCGGGACAGGTAGCTCCTACGAGCAGTACTTC. Translating gives CASSWSGTGSSYEQYF. The complete variable domain, with remaining parts taken from reference TRBV5-1 and TRBJ2-7, reads KAGVTQTPRYLIKTRGQQVTLSCSPISGHRSVSWYQQTPGQGLQFLFEYFSETQRNKGNFPGRFSGRQFSNSRSEMNVSTLELGDSALYLCASSWSGTGSSYEQYFGPGTRLTVT.

DNA of the CDR3: TGTGCCAGCTCACCACCTGAGGAGGGCTACTATGGCTACACCTTC. Residues: CASSPPEEGYYGYTF. The rearrangement links TRBV18 to TRBJ1-2; D is ambiguous. The V end lost 0 bases, the J end lost 3 bases, and 11 bases lay between the germline ends. This CDR3 spans 15 amino acids. CDR1 is KGHSH, CDR2 LQKENI, per germline.

This chain joins TRBV4-1 and TRBJ1-6; 9 bases fit TRBD1. Per germline, CDR1 MGHRA and CDR2 YSYEKL. CDR3 length: 14 residues. After removal of 3 bases from V and 9 bases from J, the junction contained 3 bases not matched to a gene. This chain's CDR3 is CASSQDRGPSPLHF. CDR3 bases: TGCGCCAGCAGCCAGGACAGGGGCCCTTCACCCCTCCACTTT.

V gene TRBV3-1 (or the pseudogene TRBV3-2) combines with J gene TRBJ2-7, with D possibly matching TRBD1 (6 bases). The V gene's germline CDR1 is LGHDT and CDR2 YNNKEL (reference sequence). The CDR3 covers 17 residues. Trimming left V 0 bases short and J 3 bases short, with 18 bases between. The CDR3 coding sequence is TGTGCCAGCAGCCAAGATAGTACAGGGTATTGGGTCTACGAGCAGTACTTC. As protein: CASSQDSTGYWVYEQYF.

The J gene is TRBJ2-2, the V gene TRBV6-1; no definite D call. V lost 2 bases and J 0 bases, leaving 4 bases between the germline ends. CDR1 and CDR2 (germline): MNHNS, SASEGT. The CDR3 is made up of 14 amino acids. CDR3 amino acids: CASSELANTGELFF. The CDR3 DNA reads TGTGCCAGCAGTGAACTTGCGAACACCGGGGAGCTGTTTTTT.

This clone was recorded a few times. Other DNA variants within this sample encode the same CDR3. The V gene is TRBV5-1, the J gene TRBJ1-2; 9 bases align to TRBD1. This CDR3 region has 14 residues. Germline V lookup: CDR1 SGHRS, CDR2 YFSETQ. With V trimmed by 3 bases and J by 4 bases, 4 bases remained unmatched. CDR3 sequence: CASSSGQGSYGYTF. CDR3 nucleotide sequence: TGCGCCAGCAGCTCAGGACAGGGGTCCTATGGCTACACCTTC.

The chain uses TRBV7-8 and TRBJ2-3; D is possibly TRBD1 (6 bases). CDR1 is SGHVS, CDR2 FQNEAQ, per germline. The CDR3 runs to 18 residues. V dropped 1 base and J dropped 2 bases, with 19 bases sitting between them. Here the CDR3 DNA reads TGTGCCAGCAGCTTAGGACAGGCGCTATCCACTCACACAGATACGCAGTATTTT. Translating it yields CASSLGQALSTHTDTQYF.

The chain recombines TRBV7-9 with TRBJ2-7, with D possibly being TRBD2 (7 bases). This CDR3 is 16 amino acids long. Germline lookup yields CDR1 SEHNR and CDR2 FQNEAQ (reference sequence). V was cut by 6 bases and J by 5 bases, with 23 bases left in between. CDR3 nucleotide sequence: TGTGCCAGCAGTTCAGGGAGGGGGACACAACCAGACGAGCAGTACTTC. Amino acids: CASSSGRGTQPDEQYF.